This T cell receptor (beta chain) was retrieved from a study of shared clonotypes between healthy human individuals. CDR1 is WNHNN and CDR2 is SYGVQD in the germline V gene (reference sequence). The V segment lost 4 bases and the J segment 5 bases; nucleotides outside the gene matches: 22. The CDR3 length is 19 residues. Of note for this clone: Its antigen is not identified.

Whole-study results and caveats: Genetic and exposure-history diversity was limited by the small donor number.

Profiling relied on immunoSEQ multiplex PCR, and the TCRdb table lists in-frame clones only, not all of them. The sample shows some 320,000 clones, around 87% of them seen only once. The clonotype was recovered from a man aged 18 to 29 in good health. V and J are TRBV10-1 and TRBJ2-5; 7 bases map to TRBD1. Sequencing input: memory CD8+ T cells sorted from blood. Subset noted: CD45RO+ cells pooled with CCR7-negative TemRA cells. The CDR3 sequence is CASSVKCTGDSSLFETQYF. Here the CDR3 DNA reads TGCGCCAGCAGTGTGAAATGTACAGGGGATTCCTCACTTTTTGAGACCCAGTACTTC.